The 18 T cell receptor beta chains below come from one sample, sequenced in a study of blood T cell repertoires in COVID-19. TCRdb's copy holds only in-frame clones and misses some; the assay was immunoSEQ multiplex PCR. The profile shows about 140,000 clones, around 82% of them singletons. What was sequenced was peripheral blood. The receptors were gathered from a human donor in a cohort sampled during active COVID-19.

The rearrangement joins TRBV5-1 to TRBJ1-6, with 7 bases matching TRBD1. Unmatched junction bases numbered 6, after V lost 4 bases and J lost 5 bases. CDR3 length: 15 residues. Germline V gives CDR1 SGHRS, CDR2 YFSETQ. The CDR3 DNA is TGCGCCAGCAGCGGAACCGGGACAGATAATTCACCCCTCCACTTT. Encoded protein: CASSGTGTDNSPLHF.

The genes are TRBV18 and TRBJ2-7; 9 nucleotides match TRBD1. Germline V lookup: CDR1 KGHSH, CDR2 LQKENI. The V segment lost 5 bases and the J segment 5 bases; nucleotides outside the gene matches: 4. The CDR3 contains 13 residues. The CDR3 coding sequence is TGTGCCAGCTCATTACGGACAGGGGACGAGCAGTACTTC. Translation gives CASSLRTGDEQYF. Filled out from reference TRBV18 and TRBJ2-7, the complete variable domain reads NAGVMQNPRHLVRRRGQEARLRCSPMKGHSHVYWYRQLPEEGLKFMVYLQKENIIDESGMPKERFSAEFPKEGPSILRIQQVVRGDSAAYFCASSLRTGDEQYFGPGTRLTVT.

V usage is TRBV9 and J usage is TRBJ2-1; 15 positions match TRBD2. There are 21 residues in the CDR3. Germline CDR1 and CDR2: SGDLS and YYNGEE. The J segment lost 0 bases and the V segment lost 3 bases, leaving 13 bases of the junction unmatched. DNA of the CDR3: TGTGCCAGCAGCGCCTCACCGGGACTAGCGGGGGGCCGAAGCTCCTACAATGAGCAGTTCTTC. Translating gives CASSASPGLAGGRSSYNEQFF.

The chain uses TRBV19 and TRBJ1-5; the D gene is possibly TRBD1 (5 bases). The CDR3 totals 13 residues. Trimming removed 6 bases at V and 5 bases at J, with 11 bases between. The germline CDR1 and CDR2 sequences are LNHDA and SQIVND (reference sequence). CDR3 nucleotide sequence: TGTGCCAGTAGCCCCGACAGCGATCAGCCCCAGCATTTT. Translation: CASSPDSDQPQHF. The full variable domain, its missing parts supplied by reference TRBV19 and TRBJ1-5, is DGGITQSPKYLFRKEGQNVTLSCEQNLNHDAMYWYRQDPGQGLRLIYYSQIVNDFQKGDIAEGYSVSREKKESFPLTVTSAQKNPTAFYLCASSPDSDQPQHFGDGTRLSIL.

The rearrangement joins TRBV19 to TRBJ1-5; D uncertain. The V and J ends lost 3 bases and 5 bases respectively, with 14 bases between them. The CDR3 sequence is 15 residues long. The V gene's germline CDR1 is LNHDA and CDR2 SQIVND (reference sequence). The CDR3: CASSILHYGDQPQHF. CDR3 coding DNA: TGTGCCAGTAGTATCCTTCATTACGGAGATCAGCCCCAGCATTTT.

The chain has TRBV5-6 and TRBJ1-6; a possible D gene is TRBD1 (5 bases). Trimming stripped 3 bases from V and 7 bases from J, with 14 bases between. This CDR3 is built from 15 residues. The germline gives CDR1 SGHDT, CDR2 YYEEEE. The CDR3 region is CASSSPGLLNSPLHF. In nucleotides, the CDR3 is TGTGCCAGCAGCTCTCCGGGACTCTTGAATTCACCCCTCCACTTT.

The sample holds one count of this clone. The CDR3 spells CASSEWGTSTSHEQYF. The CDR3 bases are TGTGCCAGCAGTGAATGGGGGACTAGCACCTCGCACGAGCAGTACTTC. The chain combines TRBV2 with TRBJ2-7; 9 bases are a match to TRBD2. The germline V gene has CDR1 SNHLY and CDR2 FYNNEI. V dropped 2 bases and J dropped 5; count of bases not matched to a gene: 10. CDR3 length: 16 residues.

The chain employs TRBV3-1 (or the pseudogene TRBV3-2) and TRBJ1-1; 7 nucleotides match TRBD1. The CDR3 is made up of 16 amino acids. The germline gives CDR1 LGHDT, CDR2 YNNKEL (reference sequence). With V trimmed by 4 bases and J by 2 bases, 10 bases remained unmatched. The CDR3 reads CASSLLTGWGNTEAFF. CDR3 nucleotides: TGTGCCAGCAGCCTCCTGACAGGGTGGGGAAACACTGAAGCTTTCTTT.

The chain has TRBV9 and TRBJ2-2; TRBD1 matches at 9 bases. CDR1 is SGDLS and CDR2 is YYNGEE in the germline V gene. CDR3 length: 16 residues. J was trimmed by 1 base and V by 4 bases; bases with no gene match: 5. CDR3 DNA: TGTGCCAGCAGCCCACGACAGGGGGGGAACACCGGGGAGCTGTTTTTT. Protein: CASSPRQGGNTGELFF.

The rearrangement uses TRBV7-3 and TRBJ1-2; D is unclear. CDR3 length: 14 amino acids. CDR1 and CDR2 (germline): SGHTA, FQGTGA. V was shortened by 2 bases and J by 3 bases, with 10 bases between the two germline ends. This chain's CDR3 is CASSLSPNYYGYTF. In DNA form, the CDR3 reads TGTGCCAGCAGCTTATCTCCAAACTACTATGGCTACACCTTC. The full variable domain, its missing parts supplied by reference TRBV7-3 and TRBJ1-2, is GAGVSQTPSNKVTEKGKYVELRCDPISGHTALYWYRQSLGQGPEFLIYFQGTGAADDSGLPNDRFFAVRPEGSVSTLKIQRTERGDSAVYLCASSLSPNYYGYTFGSGTRLTVV.

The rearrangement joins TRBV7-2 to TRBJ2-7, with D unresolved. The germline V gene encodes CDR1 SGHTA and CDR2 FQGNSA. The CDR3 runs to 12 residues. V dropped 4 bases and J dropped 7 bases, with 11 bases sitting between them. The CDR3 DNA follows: TGTGCCAGCAGCTCGTACTTATGGGAGCAGTACTTC. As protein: CASSSYLWEQYF.

CDR3 in amino acids: CASRPGTGNSYEQYF. The DNA for the CDR3 is TGTGCCAGCAGACCCGGGACAGGGAATTCCTACGAGCAGTACTTC. V usage is TRBV9 and J usage is TRBJ2-7; 9 bases match TRBD1. The CDR3 totals 15 residues. V shed 5 bases and J 1 base; nucleotides not matched to a gene: 7. Per the germline V gene, CDR1 is SGDLS and CDR2 is YYNGEE.

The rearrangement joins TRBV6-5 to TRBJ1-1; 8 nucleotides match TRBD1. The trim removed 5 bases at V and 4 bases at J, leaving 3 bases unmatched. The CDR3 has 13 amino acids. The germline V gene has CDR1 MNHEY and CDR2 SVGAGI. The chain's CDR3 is CASSIQGGTEAFF. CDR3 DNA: TGTGCCAGCAGTATACAGGGGGGCACTGAAGCTTTCTTT.

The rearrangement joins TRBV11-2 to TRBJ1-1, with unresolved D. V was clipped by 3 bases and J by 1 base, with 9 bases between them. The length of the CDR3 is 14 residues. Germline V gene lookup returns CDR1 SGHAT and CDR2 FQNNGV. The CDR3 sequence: CASSFSHTNTEAFF. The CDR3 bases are TGTGCCAGCAGCTTCTCCCACACGAACACTGAAGCTTTCTTT.

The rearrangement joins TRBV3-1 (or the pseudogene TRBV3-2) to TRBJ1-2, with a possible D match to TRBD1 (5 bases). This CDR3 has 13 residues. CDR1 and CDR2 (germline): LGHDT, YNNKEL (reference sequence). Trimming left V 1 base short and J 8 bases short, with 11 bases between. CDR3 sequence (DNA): TGTGCCAGCAGCCAAGTTCAGGGCGGCGGCTACACCTTC. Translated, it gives CASSQVQGGGYTF.

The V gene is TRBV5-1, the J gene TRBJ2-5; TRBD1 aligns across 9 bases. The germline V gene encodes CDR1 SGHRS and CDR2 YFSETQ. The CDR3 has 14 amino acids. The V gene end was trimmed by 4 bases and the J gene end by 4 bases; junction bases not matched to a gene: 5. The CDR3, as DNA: TGCGCCAGCAGCATCACAGGGGGCCGAGAGACCCAGTACTTC. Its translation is CASSITGGRETQYF.

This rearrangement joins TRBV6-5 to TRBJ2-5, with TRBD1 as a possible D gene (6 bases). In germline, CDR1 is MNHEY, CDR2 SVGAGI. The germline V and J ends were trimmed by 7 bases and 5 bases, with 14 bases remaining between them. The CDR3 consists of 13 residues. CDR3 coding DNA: TGTGCCAGCACCAGGGGATCGGGCGAGACCCAGTACTTC. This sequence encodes CASTRGSGETQYF.

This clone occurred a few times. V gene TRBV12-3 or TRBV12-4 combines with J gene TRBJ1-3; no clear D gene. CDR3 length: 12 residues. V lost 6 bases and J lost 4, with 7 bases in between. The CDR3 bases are TGTGCCAGCAGAAGCAGGGGAAACACCATATATTTT. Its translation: CASRSRGNTIYF.